The clone carrying this T cell receptor (beta chain) was detected ten times or more. Its antigen is unidentified. The CDR3 loop spans 13 amino acids. V lost 1 base to trimming and J lost 1 base, with 7 bases between them. Germline CDR1 and CDR2: DFQATT and SNEGSKA (reference sequence). This sample stems from a study of T cells in Graves' hyperthyroidism and ophthalmopathy. The CDR3 regions of TCR beta were amplified from RNA transcripts. The HTBI set primed first-round TCR CDR3 RT-PCR. TCRdb independently ran MiXCR on the multiplex PCR reads; one entry per CDR3 protein. This table holds about 770,000 distinct CDR3 sequences, 18% found once. Study-level points and caveats: Also found in blood were most expanded thyroid clonotypes above 0.001.

Pregnant or lactating patients were excluded, as were those with uncontrolled infection or other autoimmune disease. The sequence came from a woman aged 50 to 65 with Graves' hyperthyroidism that later progressed to Graves' ophthalmopathy. The chain uses TRBV20-1 and TRBJ1-1; D not certain. Sequencing was done on a sample of blood. This CDR3 reads CSARGLGNTEAFF. CDR3 sequence (DNA): TGCAGTGCTAGAGGTCTGGGGAACACTGAAGCTTTCTTT.